This T cell receptor beta chain is from a study of blood T cell repertoires in COVID-19. Study overall: The analysed material was cDNA or gDNA that came from T cells, B-cell-depleted T cells, or PBMCs.

TCRdb's copy holds only in-frame clones and misses some; the assay was immunoSEQ multiplex PCR. The sample has 95,000 to 150,000 clones, roughly 84% seen once; the top ten hold roughly 3.5%. Cohorts were determined from participant-reported clinical history. Cohort 3 recovered donors had two negative PCRs, clearance, or symptom resolution. This CDR3 is 13 amino acids long. The germline V and J ends were trimmed by 9 bases and 2 bases, with 11 bases remaining between them. Germline lookup yields CDR1 LNHDA and CDR2 SQIVND (reference sequence). Sample: PBMCs or T cells enriched from blood (not recorded which). J is TRBJ1-3 and V is TRBV19; D remains unclear. This clonotype was obtained from a woman aged 25 to 39 who had recovered from COVID-19. The CDR3 is CASSAGTGNTIYF. In DNA, the CDR3 is TGTGCCAGCTCGGCCGGGACTGGAAACACCATATATTTT.